The entry that follows covers one T cell receptor (beta chain) sequence. Its cognate antigen is unknown. Per the original data handling: Out-of-frame sequences were removed, leaving about 2.2 million distinct TCRbeta sequences. Profiled with immunoSEQ multiplex PCR; TCRdb holds only in-frame clones, not every one. V, J and clone size are those of that table, while D and trimming were read from the DNA. The sample yields tens of thousands of clones, approximately 78% seen once. The V gene end was trimmed by 6 bases and the J gene end by 4 bases; junction bases not matched to a gene: 6. Germline V CDR1 and CDR2: WSHSY, SAAADI. The CDR3 extends over 15 amino acids. The sample originates from a study of memory CD4+ T cells and cytomegalovirus serostatus. For the study at large: Healthy Belgian adult donors included roughly nine CMV-positive and some 23 CMV-negative people. Study findings and constraints: Of 150 to 200 reported CMV TCRbeta sequences, around 63 were found in memory CD4+ repertoires.

Single viable CD3+CD4+CD8-CD45RO+ cells were sorted as the memory CD4+ T cells. CD4+ T cells were isolated by positive magnetic selection. The specimen was memory CD4+ T cells from blood. The TCR was taken from an adult in good health and CMV-seronegative. The chain is built from TRBV10-2 and TRBJ2-3, with 11 bases lining up with TRBD1. CDR3: CASSPGTGGPDTQYF. In nucleotides, the CDR3 is TGCGCCAGCAGCCCCGGGACAGGGGGGCCAGATACGCAGTATTTT.